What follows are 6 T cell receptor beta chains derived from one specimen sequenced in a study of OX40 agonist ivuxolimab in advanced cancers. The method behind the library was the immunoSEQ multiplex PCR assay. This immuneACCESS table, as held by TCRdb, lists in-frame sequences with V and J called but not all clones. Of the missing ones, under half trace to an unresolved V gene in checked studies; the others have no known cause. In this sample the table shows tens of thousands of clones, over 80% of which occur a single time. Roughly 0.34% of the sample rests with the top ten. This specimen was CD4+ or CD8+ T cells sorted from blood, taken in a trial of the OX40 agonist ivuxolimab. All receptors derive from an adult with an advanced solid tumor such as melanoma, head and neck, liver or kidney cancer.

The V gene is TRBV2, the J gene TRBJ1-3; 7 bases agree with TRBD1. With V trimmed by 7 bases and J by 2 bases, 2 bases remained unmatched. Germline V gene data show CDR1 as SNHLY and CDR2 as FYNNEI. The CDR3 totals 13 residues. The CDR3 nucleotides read TGTGCCAGCAAGGGACAGCCTGGAAACACCATATATTTT. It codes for CASKGQPGNTIYF. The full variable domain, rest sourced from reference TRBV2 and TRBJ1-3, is EPEVTQTPSHQVTQMGQEVILRCVPISNHLYFYWYRQILGQKVEFLVSFYNNEISEKSEIFDDQFSVERPDGSNFTLKIRSTKLEDSAMYFCASKGQPGNTIYFGEGSWLTVV.

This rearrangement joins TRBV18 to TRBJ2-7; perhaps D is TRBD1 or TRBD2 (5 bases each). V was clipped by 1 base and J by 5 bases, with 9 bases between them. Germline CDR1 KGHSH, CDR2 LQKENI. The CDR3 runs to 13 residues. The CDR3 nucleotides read TGTGCCAGCTCACCACAGGGGACCCACGAGCAGTACTTC. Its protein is CASSPQGTHEQYF.

CDR3 in amino acids: CASSIYGGRLGGQPQHF. CDR3 nucleotides: TGTGCCAGTAGTATTTACGGGGGCCGCCTGGGGGGTCAGCCCCAGCATTTT. The chain employs TRBV19 and TRBJ1-5, with a possible D match to TRBD1 (6 bases). Trimming cost V 3 bases and J 6 bases, with 21 bases left between them. The CDR3 runs 17 residues. Germline V lookup: CDR1 LNHDA, CDR2 SQIVND (reference sequence).

The CDR3 DNA follows: TGTGCCAGCAGCAGGACAGGGACGGTTCAGCCCCAGCATTTT. Translating it yields CASSRTGTVQPQHF. The genes are TRBV27 and TRBJ1-5, with 8 bases lining up with TRBD1. The CDR3 length is 14 residues. The V gene's germline CDR1 is MNHEY and CDR2 SMNVEV (reference sequence). V was pared by 6 bases and J by 6 bases, with 7 bases of the junction left unmatched.

CDR3 DNA sequence: TGCGCCAGCAGTGAGTCTGGGGGGCCCCAGCATTTT. It encodes CASSESGGPQHF. This chain uses TRBV10-1 with TRBJ1-5, with a weak D call TRBD1 (5 bases). The CDR3 consists of 12 residues. In germline, CDR1 is WNHNN, CDR2 SYGVQD (reference sequence). V was cut by 0 bases and J by 9 bases, with 6 bases left in between.

DNA of the CDR3: TGTGCCAGCAGCCCTAGTGGTGGAAGGTTTTACAATGAGCAGTTCTTC. Encoded protein: CASSPSGGRFYNEQFF. The chain is built from TRBV7-2 and TRBJ2-1; D not resolved. CDR1 and CDR2 from the germline V gene are SGHTA and FQGNSA. Deletions cut 5 bases from V and 4 bases from J, with 18 bases between. The CDR3 covers 16 residues.